This T cell receptor beta chain was retrieved from a study of spatial heterogeneity in lung cancer (dated by TCRdb to between 2019 and 2020). Study-level background: Beta-chain transcripts were consistently detected in greater numbers than alpha-chain transcripts, which likely reflects a higher abundance of beta-chain transcripts. In the raw uncorrected reads, each unique combination of TCR and UMI appeared more than ten times on average. In non-small cell lung cancer, the study quantitatively compared TCR alpha and beta repertoires across several tumor regions, matched nontumor lung, and blood. Nonsynonymous mutation counts, determined by whole-exome sequencing of tumor tissue, were related to features of the TCR repertoire. Both alpha and beta chains were TCR-sequenced in samples taken at surgery, namely 220 tumor regions, 62 to 70 matched nontumor lung samples and 45 to 60 PBMC samples.

Notes on this clonotype: Which antigen it targets is not known. Nothing much larger sits one base from this clone, and base qualities are not available.

The time point label on this specimen signifies: sample taken at primary tumor resection. TCR sequencing used whole RNA extracted from tumor and nontumor lung tissue, or from cryopreserved PBMC samples, without cell sorting. Donors were some 67 patients with early-stage, untreated non-small cell lung cancer from the lung TRACERx cohort. Patients were selected for TCR sequencing only if sufficient RNA was available from at least two tumor regions. The paper as a whole reports these results and caveats: Ubiquitous expanded tumor TCRs were detected in blood more often at tumor resection than at routine follow-up. Confirming at a functional level the hypothesis that regional TCRs recognize regional mutations was considered to require additional single-cell paired TCR alpha and beta sequencing.

Libraries were constructed by 5' RACE. Sequencing was performed on a NextSeq 500. In the TCR library protocol, a unique molecular identifier was attached to each TCR cDNA molecule so that PCR and sequencing errors could be corrected. The authors' analysis ran thus. TCR identification, UMI-based error correction and CDR3 extraction were all carried out with Decombinator tools. Expanded TCRs were defined as those above a frequency of 2 per 1,000, corresponding to the top 1% of the tumor frequency distribution. Renyi diversity was calculated using the R vegan package after each repertoire was subsampled 100 times to 5,000 TCRs. CDR3 similarity networks were built from amino acid triplet string-kernel similarity, connecting CDR3s with pairwise similarity above 0.82. Using fastp at Q25 and MiXCR, TCRdb reprocessed the public reads and kept productive beta chains. Each CDR3 protein gets just one entry, which takes the most common genes and DNA from the rows behind it. The V and J calls, along with clone size, are taken from TCRdb and not from the paper's own processing. The sample yields about 92,000 distinct CDR3 sequences; more than 10% were counted once. Of the sample, 35% to 45% is held by the ten largest clones.

The sequence derives from a male donor with early-stage non-small cell lung cancer. The material was PBMCs, obtained at surgery.

DNA sequence: TGTGCCAGCAGTTTTGTGGCAACTAATGAAAAACTGTTTTTT. Translated, this gives CASSFVATNEKLFF. The V and J segments used are TRBV28 and TRBJ1-4, with the D gene uncertain. There are 14 amino acids in the CDR3, from cysteine to phenylalanine inclusive. CDR3 DNA is the only sequence kept; it has 42 bases, read in frame from the first base. V was cut back by 3 bases and J by 0 bases, leaving a gap of 5 bases between them. Via the germline V gene, CDR1 is MDHEN and CDR2 SYDVKM.